Listed below are T cell receptor beta chains from one sample, sequenced in a study of Ad26.COV2.S vaccination and SARS-CoV-2 variants. Repertoires were generated with immunoSEQ multiplex PCR, while TCRdb's copy carries only in-frame clones and drops some. The sample consists of 350,000 to 400,000 clones, roughly nine tenths of them appearing once. The source material was peripheral blood, sampled in a trial of Ad26.COV2.S vaccine versus placebo. These receptors all stem from a person between 18 and 65 years old who received the Ad26.COV2.S COVID-19 vaccine or a placebo. The CDR3 runs from the conserved cysteine through the conserved F or W.

v_call	j_call	cdr3_aa
TRBV5-1	TRBJ2-3	CASSPDPTDTQYF
TRBV6-2/TRBV6-3	TRBJ2-1	CASSYPGTSGVGNFYNEQFF
TRBV30	TRBJ1-5	CAWSVAAGSNQPQHF
TRBV19	TRBJ1-1	CASSITGDTEAFF
TRBV7-2	TRBJ2-2	CASSLGLENTGELFF
TRBV25-1	TRBJ1-2	CASSDQGATGAPNYGYTF
TRBV19	TRBJ1-6	CASKRTRDGTGRRVGLHF
TRBV27	TRBJ1-1	CASSLSDGFSSTEAFF
TRBV19	TRBJ2-1	CASSSIRRGAHYNEQFF
TRBV6-6	TRBJ1-3	CASRDGTDSGNTIYF
TRBV6-6	TRBJ1-3	CASSYFGSGNTIYF
TRBV19	TRBJ1-5	CASSMMWVVGDQPQHF
TRBV21-1	TRBJ2-3	CASSKDLGRVSDTQYF
TRBV14	TRBJ2-5	CASSRRAGTGETQYF
TRBV2	TRBJ2-2	CASSGGTGIVSGELFF
TRBV2	TRBJ2-5	CASSETGLPLETQYF
TRBV29-1	TRBJ2-7	CSVRDSSYEQYF
TRBV7-2	TRBJ2-1	CAIMGLLSYNEQFF
TRBV14	TRBJ2-1	CASSPKTSRLFF
TRBV6-1	TRBJ1-6	CASSAPWDRGQSPLHF
TRBV5-1	TRBJ2-5	CASSLEASGGFQETQYF
TRBV29-1	TRBJ1-2	CSVGDLGHGYTF
TRBV25-1	TRBJ1-2	CASSGGHRYGYTF
TRBV5-6	TRBJ1-4	CASSLVGTPEKLFF
TRBV5-1	TRBJ2-3	CASSLIQAHLVTDTQYF
TRBV29-1	TRBJ2-3	CSVEDWTGMADTQYF
TRBV18	TRBJ2-5	CASSPQALETQYF
TRBV7-6	TRBJ1-2	CASSKQDGYGYTF
TRBV9	TRBJ2-2	CASSLYRGQTGELFF
TRBV7-9	TRBJ1-1	CASSLGYDRGAYEAFF
TRBV6-6	TRBJ2-3	CASSYSDAGNTDTQYF
TRBV11-2	TRBJ2-7	CASSPLAGWSYEQYF
TRBV6-5	TRBJ1-1	CASSTGLTEAFF
TRBV10-3	TRBJ1-5	CAISESVLQPQHF
TRBV5-1	TRBJ1-1	CASSLLQNTEAFF
TRBV4-3	TRBJ2-5	CASSLGQGETQYF
TRBV2	TRBJ1-2	CASRDRSSNYGYTF
TRBV7-9	TRBJ1-4	CASSLGTANEKLFF
TRBV10-3	TRBJ1-2	CAISLDKFDGYTF
TRBV2	TRBJ1-4	CASSDDRNEKLFF
TRBV3-1/TRBV3-2	TRBJ2-1	CASSQGGTGRYNEQFF
TRBV28	TRBJ2-6	CASSPPTDSGANVLTF
TRBV7-8	TRBJ2-1	CASSPDLDEQFF
TRBV18	TRBJ1-3	CASSPLLTVRSGNTIYF
TRBV3-1/TRBV3-2	TRBJ2-5	CASSQDSAGRETQYF